This T cell receptor (beta chain) was captured by sequencing in a study of blood T cell repertoires in COVID-19. Original methodology: How many nucleated cells were present was estimated from reference gene primer amplification. Sequencing was performed with immunoSEQ multiplex PCR; in TCRdb, only in-frame clones are kept and a portion is missing. V and J calls and clone size come straight from that table; D and trimming were deduced from the DNA. The sample consists of some 120,000 clones, about 79% of them appearing once. Germline CDR1 and CDR2: SNHLY and FYNNEI. The length of the CDR3 is 15 residues. V was clipped by 7 bases and J by 7 bases; unmatched bases: 12.

Source material: peripheral blood. V and J are TRBV2 and TRBJ1-4; TRBD1 aligns across 7 bases. The clonotype comes from a woman in her forties or fifties with acute or convalescent COVID-19. CDR3 protein: CASTRASGQSEKLFF. The CDR3 DNA follows: TGTGCCAGCACCAGGGCCTCGGGACAGTCTGAAAAACTGTTTTTT.